This paragraph reports one T cell receptor beta chain. The CDR3 is 13 amino acids. The V gene lost 5 bases and the J gene lost 4 bases, with 12 bases spanning the gap. Germline V lookup: CDR1 SGHRS, CDR2 YFSETQ. The sample originates from a study of shared clonotypes between healthy human individuals. Overall study: Each donor contributed plates that comprised three CD4 naive, three CD4 memory, two CD8 naive and one CD8 memory.

Assay: immunoSEQ multiplex PCR; the TCRdb copy retains only in-frame clones and omits some. Of over a million clones in the sample, roughly 75% were seen once. V is TRBV5-1 and J is TRBJ2-5; D may correspond to TRBD1 or TRBD2 (5 bases each). This receptor was identified in a man aged 18 to 29 in good health. Sequenced sample: memory CD4+ T cells sorted from blood. Noted subset: CD45RA-negative fraction. CDR3 region: CASSVPGTETQYF. The CDR3 coding sequence is TGCGCCAGCAGTGTGCCGGGGACAGAGACCCAGTACTTC.